The T cell receptor beta chain under discussion was sequenced for a study of identical twins (dated by TCRdb to about 2016). At the level of the whole study: To test whether fetal clonotypes persist, the study used deep sequencing on TCR alpha and beta repertoires from monozygotic twins, unrelated adults of various ages, and cord blood. To rule out contamination, replicate twin experiments were performed at different times with different library preparation protocols. Study-level results and caveats: In monozygotic twins, out-of-frame TCR alpha sharing was systematically underestimated by recombination models, although the models agreed with sharing between unrelated individuals. Compared with coincidental sharing between unrelated individuals, out-of-frame TCR alpha sequences shared between twins showed an excess of sequences with low generation probability. The excess sharing between twins in beta out-of-frame sequences was weaker because fewer shared sequences reduced the signal-to-noise ratio. Fewer insertions were carried by abundant cord blood beta clonotypes, a similar but weaker trend appeared in young adult naive repertoires, and no such trend appeared in memory repertoires. Zero-insertion analyses could be partly confounded by invariant T cells such as MAIT and iNKT, although diverse VJ usage argued against such confounding for most clonotypes. Conclusions relied on cross-sectional statistical analysis, since the same donors could not be followed over many years.

Library construction relied on 5' RACE. TCRdb shows the sequencer as Illumina HiSeq 2000. Template switching added a universal primer binding site, and the final cDNA carried a unique molecular identifier that allowed TCR cDNA molecules to be counted accurately. Specific primers in the conserved constant-segment region were used to synthesize first-strand cDNA for TCR alpha and beta chains. To control for contamination, every cDNA library carried two barcodes: a SMART-Mk sample barcode plus Illumina barcodes. Two successive PCR steps introduced TruSeq adapter sequences along with Illumina sample barcodes. The Illumina HiSeq platform was used with custom primers to sequence TCR alpha and beta cDNA libraries. The paper's processing steps were these. MiGEC was used to process raw reads and extract unique molecular identifiers, and MiXCR was used to find CDR3 positions. For each individual, recombination models were inferred using an EM algorithm with the repgenHMM and IGoR tools. Shared clonotype analysis was performed with the tcR package in R, normalizing sharing by the product of cloneset sizes. To study raw recombination free of thymic and clonal selection effects, out-of-frame nonproductive sequences were analyzed. Through fastp at Q25 and MiXCR, TCRdb rebuilt clones from the public reads, retaining in-frame beta chains. Each record represents a unique CDR3 protein, reported with the most common genes and DNA among its rows. TCRdb assigned the V and J calls; the authors' analysis was not used. This sample is represented by about 220,000 distinct CDR3 sequences; 6.5% of them were singletons. The ten biggest clones cover about 15% of the sample.

Every donor in the study was a healthy Caucasian. The twin cohort consisted of three pairs of female monozygotic twins, all aged about 18 to 29 years. Positive isolation kits from Invitrogen were used to isolate CD4+ and CD8+ T cell populations. Notes on this clonotype: The antigen it binds to is not known. The input lacks base qualities; no much larger clone sits a single base away.

Separately, the same data were catalogued under a study of T cells expressing NK-cell markers. The second publication reports: In sorted CD3+CD56+NKG2C+, CD3+CD56+NKG2C- and CD3+CD56-NKG2C+ T-cell subsets from several donors, TCR beta-chain repertoires were profiled. Seven of the eight sequenced donors were HCMV-seropositive and one was HCMV-seronegative. To restrict sorting to alphabetaTCR-expressing T cells, an anti-gammadeltaTCR antibody was added in several experiments. In several donors, the dominant CD3+CD56+NKG2C+ clonotypes were found to rank among the top 10 CD8+ clonotypes and to make up roughly 1.0-7.5% of CD8+ T cells. Those dominant clonotypes were again the most abundant among CD3+CD56-NKG2C+ cells in a few donors, at about 25-60.1%. Whether the expanded NKG2C-expressing T cell clones were specific for HCMV antigens remained unclear. Randomly selected healthy volunteers, three men and five women, were used as the eight sequenced donors. A commercial ELISA kit detecting HCMV-specific IgG in serum was used to determine HCMV serostatus. MIGEC handled demultiplexing of the reads and grouping by UMI, while MiTCR was used to assemble and quantify clonotypes. To remove erroneous sequences, TCR cDNA sequences were retained only when supported by two or more reads. The tcR package was used for downstream repertoire analysis, and clonotypes were matched across fractions by CDR3 nucleotide sequence plus V segment. VDJmatch was used to annotate antigen specificity against VDJdb, with one amino acid substitution in CDR3 permitted.

Sequencing was performed on CD8+ T cells sorted from blood. The sequence derives from a woman aged 18-29 years in good health.

The DNA sequence is given as TGTGCCAGCAATTACGACGTAAATGAGCAGTTCTTC. Translated, it gives CASNYDVNEQFF. The V gene is TRBV12-3 or TRBV12-4 and the J gene is TRBJ2-1, with no D gene named confidently. The V and J ends are trimmed by 7 bases and 7 bases, leaving 11 bases between them. Counted from cysteine to phenylalanine, this CDR3 has 12 amino acids. Only the CDR3 DNA is retained, 36 bases long and in frame from the first base.